The 23 T cell receptor beta chains in this list originate from one sample, sequenced in a study of blood T cell repertoires in COVID-19. Method: immunoSEQ multiplex PCR; TCRdb's copy keeps in-frame clones and lacks some. This sample has approximately 190,000 clones, with 80% to 85% found just once. The specimen was peripheral blood. The receptors here all came from a middle-aged woman with acute or convalescent COVID-19.

The rearrangement links TRBV28 to TRBJ1-5, with D perhaps matching TRBD1 (6 bases). The CDR3 is 12 amino acids. Trimming took off 5 bases at V and 9 bases at J, with 11 bases between the two ends. Germline CDR1 is MDHEN and CDR2 is SYDVKM. CDR3 in amino acids: CASSGQFLPQHF. In DNA form, the CDR3 reads TGTGCCAGCAGTGGACAGTTCTTGCCCCAGCATTTT.

This chain uses TRBV2 with TRBJ1-6; D call uncertain. The CDR3 spans 15 residues. Between the trimmed V and J ends, which lost 3 bases and 2 bases, there was a span of 8 bases. Per germline, CDR1 SNHLY and CDR2 FYNNEI. The CDR3 region is CASSDGPAYNSPLHF. DNA of the CDR3: TGTGCCAGCAGTGATGGGCCCGCCTATAATTCACCCCTCCACTTT.

The chain couples TRBV7-9 to TRBJ2-7; D possibly corresponds to TRBD1 (5 bases). The CDR3 spans 16 residues. Germline V gene data show CDR1 as SEHNR and CDR2 as FQNEAQ (reference sequence). Trimming removed 3 bases from V and 2 bases from J, with 17 bases in between. The CDR3 coding sequence is TGTGCCAGCAGCTTTTCCCCGTGGGTCAGGGCCTACGAGCAGTACTTC. This sequence encodes CASSFSPWVRAYEQYF.

This chain connects TRBV7-3 to TRBJ1-2, with TRBD1 matching over 8 bases. Germline loops: CDR1 SGHTA, CDR2 FQGTGA. The CDR3 length is 13 residues. Unmatched junction bases numbered 5, after V lost 6 bases and J lost 5 bases. The CDR3 here is CASSIDRGYGYTF. The CDR3 DNA sequence: TGTGCCAGCAGTATTGACAGGGGTTATGGCTACACCTTC.

The chain has TRBV9 and TRBJ2-1, with no clear D. The CDR3 totals 15 residues. V was shortened by 0 bases and J by 0 bases, with 7 bases between the two germline ends. In germline, CDR1 is SGDLS, CDR2 YYNGEE. The chain's CDR3 is CASSVEFSSYNEQFF. The CDR3 DNA is TGTGCCAGCAGCGTAGAGTTCAGCTCCTACAATGAGCAGTTCTTC.

This rearrangement joins TRBV3-1 (or the pseudogene TRBV3-2) to TRBJ1-3; TRBD1 is a possible D gene (5 bases). The CDR3 extends over 16 amino acids. In germline, CDR1 is LGHDT, CDR2 YNNKEL (reference sequence). Trimming left V 1 base short and J 3 bases short, with 13 bases between. In DNA form, the CDR3 reads TGTGCCAGCAGCCAAGCAGGGTTAGGGGTTGGAAACACCATATATTTT. As protein: CASSQAGLGVGNTIYF.

This rearrangement joins TRBV4-1 to TRBJ2-1; 8 bases agree with TRBD2. The CDR3 is 15 residues long. The germline V gene encodes CDR1 MGHRA and CDR2 YSYEKL. Trimming took 0 bases from V and 9 from J; bases not matched to a gene: 7. As DNA, the CDR3 is TGCGCCAGCAGCCAAGATCGGGGGGGGCGTGCTGAGCAGTTCTTC. Its translation: CASSQDRGGRAEQFF.

V gene TRBV28 combines with J gene TRBJ2-6; 7 bases align to TRBD2. The CDR3 covers 19 residues. Germline CDR1 is MDHEN and CDR2 is SYDVKM. J was trimmed by 2 bases and V by 6 bases; bases with no gene match: 16. The CDR3 nucleotides read TGTGCCAGCAGCGACAGTTTGGGGGAGGGCCTCACTGGGGCCAACGTCCTGACTTTC. As protein: CASSDSLGEGLTGANVLTF.

The chain combines TRBV2 with TRBJ1-6; TRBD1 aligns across 7 bases. Germline trimming cut 7 bases from V and 4 bases from J; bases unmatched to any gene: 7. The CDR3 consists of 15 residues. Germline V lookup: CDR1 SNHLY, CDR2 FYNNEI. This CDR3 reads CASNLGQEYNSPLHF. DNA for the CDR3: TGTGCCAGCAACCTAGGACAGGAATATAATTCACCCCTCCACTTT.

This chain connects TRBV6-5 to TRBJ2-7, with 9 bases matching TRBD1. Germline CDR1 MNHEY, CDR2 SVGAGI. With 6 bases clipped from V and 2 bases from J, the junction kept 5 bases outside the gene matches. The CDR3 is made up of 14 amino acids. CDR3: CASSPRQGAYEQYF. As DNA, the CDR3 is TGTGCCAGCAGCCCGAGACAGGGGGCCTACGAGCAGTACTTC.

The rearrangement joins TRBV18 to TRBJ2-7, with no clear D. With 3 bases removed from V and 4 bases from J, the gap between germline ends came to 10 bases. Germline V gene data show CDR1 as KGHSH and CDR2 as LQKENI. The CDR3 is made up of 13 amino acids. The CDR3: CASSPASGYEQYF. DNA of the CDR3: TGTGCCAGCTCACCGGCCTCAGGATACGAGCAGTACTTC.

The J gene is TRBJ1-4, the V gene TRBV5-6; D not resolved. V was pared by 1 base and J by 8 bases, with 15 bases between. This CDR3 contains 15 residues. Germline loops: CDR1 SGHDT, CDR2 YYEEEE. Here the CDR3 reads CASSLISAGGEKLFF. CDR3 sequence (DNA): TGTGCCAGCAGCTTGATATCCGCGGGAGGCGAAAAACTGTTTTTT. The full variable domain, its missing parts supplied by reference TRBV5-6 and TRBJ1-4, is DAGVTQSPTHLIKTRGQQVTLRCSPKSGHDTVSWYQQALGQGPQFIFQYYEEEERQRGNFPDRFSGHQFPNYSSELNVNALLLGDSALYLCASSLISAGGEKLFFGSGTQLSVL.

The chain uses TRBV11-2 and TRBJ1-3; D is ambiguous. The ends were cut back, 1 base at V and 0 bases at J, with 10 bases in the middle. Germline loops: CDR1 SGHAT, CDR2 FQNNGV. The CDR3 covers 16 residues. This chain's CDR3 is CASSLGLRDSGNTIYF. The CDR3 nucleotides are TGTGCCAGCAGCTTAGGCTTACGAGACTCTGGAAACACCATATATTTT.

The J gene is TRBJ2-3, the V gene TRBV10-3, with a tentative D call TRBD2 (6 bases). V was shortened by 4 bases and J by 3 bases, with 11 bases between the two germline ends. This CDR3 spans 14 amino acids. Germline-derived CDR1 and CDR2 are ENHRY and SYGVKD. The CDR3 bases are TGTGCCATCAGTGGGACTGGGACTACAGATACGCAGTATTTT. Encoded protein: CAISGTGTTDTQYF.

The chain is built from TRBV18 and TRBJ2-1; TRBD2 is a possible D gene (6 bases). With 6 bases removed from V and 4 bases from J, the gap between germline ends came to 16 bases. This CDR3 has 15 residues. From germline, CDR1 is KGHSH and CDR2 LQKENI. CDR3 protein: CASSLAADGYNEQFF. The CDR3 DNA reads TGTGCCAGCTCGTTAGCGGCCGACGGTTACAATGAGCAGTTCTTC.

DNA for the CDR3: TGTGCCAGCAGCTTAGGCGCAGGGGGCGCATATGGCTACACCTTC. Amino acids: CASSLGAGGAYGYTF. The J gene is TRBJ1-2, the V gene TRBV7-9, with 8 positions matching TRBD1. V was pared by 1 base and J by 5 bases, with 6 bases of the junction left unmatched. CDR1 is SEHNR and CDR2 is FQNEAQ in the germline V gene (reference sequence). There are 15 residues in the CDR3.

In its sample, this clone was seen a few times. This rearrangement joins TRBV5-4 to TRBJ2-5; no definite D call. Per germline, CDR1 SGHNT and CDR2 YYREEE (reference sequence). Trimming took off 3 bases at V and 1 base at J, with 7 bases between the two ends. The CDR3 is 13 residues long. CDR3 loop: CASSYPSQETQYF. In DNA form, the CDR3 reads TGTGCCAGCAGCTACCCTAGCCAAGAGACCCAGTACTTC.

This clone has only a few counts. The V and J genes are TRBV4-2 and TRBJ1-2, with D perhaps TRBD1 (6 bases). Germline V gives CDR1 LGHNA, CDR2 YNFKEQ. The germline V and J ends were trimmed by 4 bases and 2 bases, with 8 bases remaining between them. The CDR3 sequence is 13 residues long. CDR3 amino acids: CASSRDKNYGYTF. CDR3 DNA sequence: TGTGCCAGCAGCCGGGACAAAAACTATGGCTACACCTTC.

The table lists this clone with a few counts. The V call is TRBV28, the J call TRBJ1-1, with TRBD1 matching 8 bases. Per the germline V gene, CDR1 is MDHEN and CDR2 is SYDVKM. With 6 bases clipped from V and 5 bases from J, the junction kept 5 bases outside the gene matches. The CDR3 consists of 13 residues. CDR3 sequence (DNA): TGTGCCAGCAGACAGGGGGGTGAGACTGAAGCTTTCTTT. It codes for CASRQGGETEAFF. Full variable domain (missing parts from reference TRBV28 and TRBJ1-1): DVKVTQSSRYLVKRTGEKVFLECVQDMDHENMFWYRQDPGLGLRLIYFSYDVKMKEKGDIPEGYSVSREKKERFSLILESASTNQTSMYLCASRQGGETEAFFGQGTRLTVV.

This chain joins TRBV27 and TRBJ2-1; TRBD2 agrees at 8 bases. The CDR3 runs 16 residues. Germline V lookup: CDR1 MNHEY, CDR2 SMNVEV (reference sequence). V was clipped by 3 bases and J by 9 bases; unmatched bases: 13. The CDR3: CASSFGRAGMGSEQFF. The CDR3 DNA reads as TGTGCCAGCAGTTTCGGGAGGGCGGGAATGGGAAGTGAGCAGTTCTTC.

The chain employs TRBV19 and TRBJ2-7, with 11 bases that match TRBD1. This CDR3 is built from 15 residues. V shed 4 bases, J shed 3 bases, and the junction held 5 bases outside the gene matches. The germline gives CDR1 LNHDA, CDR2 SQIVND (reference sequence). The CDR3 DNA sequence: TGTGCCAGTAGTACCGGGACAGGGGGGCTCTACGAGCAGTACTTC. Protein sequence: CASSTGTGGLYEQYF.

Only one count was recorded for this clone. The chain recombines TRBV7-3 with TRBJ2-2; D possibly corresponds to TRBD2 (6 bases). Trimming removed 3 bases from V and 4 bases from J, with 9 bases in between. The germline CDR1 and CDR2 sequences are SGHTA and FQGTGA. This CDR3 spans 14 amino acids. CDR3 protein: CASSFRGTTGELFF. The CDR3, as DNA: TGTGCCAGCAGCTTTCGGGGGACCACCGGGGAGCTGTTTTTT.

This chain uses TRBV7-6 with TRBJ2-5; the match to TRBD1 covers 8 bases. V lost 4 bases and J lost 5; bases outside the gene matches: 9. The V gene's germline CDR1 is SGHVS and CDR2 FNYEAQ. This CDR3 spans 15 amino acids. CDR3 residues: CASSSRQGIRETQYF. The CDR3 DNA is TGTGCCAGCAGCTCAAGACAGGGGATTAGGGAGACCCAGTACTTC.